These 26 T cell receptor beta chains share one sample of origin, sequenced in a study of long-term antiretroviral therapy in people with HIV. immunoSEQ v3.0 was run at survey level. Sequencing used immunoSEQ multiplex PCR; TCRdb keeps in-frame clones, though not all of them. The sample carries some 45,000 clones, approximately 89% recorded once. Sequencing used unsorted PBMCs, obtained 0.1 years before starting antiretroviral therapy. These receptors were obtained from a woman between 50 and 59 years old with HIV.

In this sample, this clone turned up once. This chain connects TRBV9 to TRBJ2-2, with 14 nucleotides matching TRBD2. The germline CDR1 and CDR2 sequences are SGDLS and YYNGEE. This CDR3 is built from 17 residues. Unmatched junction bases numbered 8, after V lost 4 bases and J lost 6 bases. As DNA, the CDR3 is TGTGCCAGCAGCCCCCAGACTAGCGGGGGGGTTGCCGGGGAGCTGTTTTTT. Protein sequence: CASSPQTSGGVAGELFF.

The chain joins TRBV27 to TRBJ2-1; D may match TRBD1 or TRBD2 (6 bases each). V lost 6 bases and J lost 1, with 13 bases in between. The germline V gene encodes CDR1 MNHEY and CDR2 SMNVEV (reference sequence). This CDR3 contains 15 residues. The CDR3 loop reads CASRYRGTSYNEQFF. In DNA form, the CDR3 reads TGTGCCAGCAGGTATCGGGGGACATCCTACAATGAGCAGTTCTTC.

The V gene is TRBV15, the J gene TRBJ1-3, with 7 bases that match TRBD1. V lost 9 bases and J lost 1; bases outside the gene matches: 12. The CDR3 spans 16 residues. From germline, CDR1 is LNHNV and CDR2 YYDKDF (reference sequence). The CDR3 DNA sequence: TGTGCCACAGGACAGGCCAGCGTGTTTTCTGGAAACACCATATATTTT. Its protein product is CATGQASVFSGNTIYF.

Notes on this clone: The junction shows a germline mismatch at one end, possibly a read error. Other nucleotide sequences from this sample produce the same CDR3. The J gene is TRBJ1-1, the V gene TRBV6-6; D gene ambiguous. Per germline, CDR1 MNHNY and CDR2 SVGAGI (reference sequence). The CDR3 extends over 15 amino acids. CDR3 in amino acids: CASSYPWRPNTEAFF. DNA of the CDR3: TGTGCTAGCAGTTACCCCTGGAGACCAAACACTGAAGCTTTCTTT.

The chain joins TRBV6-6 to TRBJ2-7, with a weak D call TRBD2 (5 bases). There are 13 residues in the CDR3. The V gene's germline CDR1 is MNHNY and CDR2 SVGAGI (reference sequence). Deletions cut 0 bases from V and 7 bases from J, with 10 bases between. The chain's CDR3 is CASSYSYSGEQYF. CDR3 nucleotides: TGTGCCAGCAGTTACTCGTATTCGGGGGAGCAGTACTTC.

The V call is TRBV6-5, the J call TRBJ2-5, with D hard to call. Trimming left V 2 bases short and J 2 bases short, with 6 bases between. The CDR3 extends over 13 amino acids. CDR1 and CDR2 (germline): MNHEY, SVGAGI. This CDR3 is CASSYGLQETQYF. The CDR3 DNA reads TGTGCCAGCAGTTACGGGTTACAAGAGACCCAGTACTTC.

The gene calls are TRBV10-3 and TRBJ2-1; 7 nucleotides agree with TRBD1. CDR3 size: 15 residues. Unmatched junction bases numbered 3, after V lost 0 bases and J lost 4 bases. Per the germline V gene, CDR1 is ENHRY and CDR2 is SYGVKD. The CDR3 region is CAISESTGQYNEQFF. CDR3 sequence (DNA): TGTGCCATCAGTGAGTCGACGGGACAGTACAATGAGCAGTTCTTC.

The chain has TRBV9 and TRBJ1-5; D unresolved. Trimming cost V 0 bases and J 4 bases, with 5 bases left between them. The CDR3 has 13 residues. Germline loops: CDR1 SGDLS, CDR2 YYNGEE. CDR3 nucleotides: TGTGCCAGCAGCGTAGCATCGAATCAGCCCCAGCATTTT. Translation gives CASSVASNQPQHF.

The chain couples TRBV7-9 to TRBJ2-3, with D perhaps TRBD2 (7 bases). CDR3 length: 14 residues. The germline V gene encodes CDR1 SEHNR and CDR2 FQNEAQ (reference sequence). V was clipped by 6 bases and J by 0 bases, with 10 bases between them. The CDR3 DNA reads TGTGCCAGCAGAGGGGGGGCCAGCACAGATACGCAGTATTTT. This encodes CASRGGASTDTQYF.

CDR3 in DNA: TGTGCCTGGAGGCAGGACACGCTTAACTCACCCCTCCACTTT. Its translation: CAWRQDTLNSPLHF. This chain links TRBV30 with TRBJ1-6; the D gene is possibly TRBD1 (5 bases). Germline V gene lookup returns CDR1 GTSNPN and CDR2 SVGIG (reference sequence). The CDR3 has 14 residues. V dropped 3 bases and J dropped 10 bases, with 16 bases sitting between them.

CDR3 region: CASSVEGQASTNEKLFF. The CDR3 DNA follows: TGTGCCAGCAGCGTAGAGGGACAGGCATCAACTAATGAAAAACTGTTTTTT. This chain joins TRBV9 and TRBJ1-4, with 8 bases lining up with TRBD1. Germline V gene data show CDR1 as SGDLS and CDR2 as YYNGEE. This CDR3 has 17 residues. The V and J ends lost 0 bases and 0 bases, in that order; junction bases with no gene match: 4.

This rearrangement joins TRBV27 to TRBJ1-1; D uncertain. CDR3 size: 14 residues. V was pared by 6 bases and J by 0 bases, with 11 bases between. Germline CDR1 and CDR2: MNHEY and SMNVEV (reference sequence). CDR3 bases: TGTGCCAGCAGAGAAATCCAGGTGAACACTGAAGCTTTCTTT. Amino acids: CASREIQVNTEAFF.

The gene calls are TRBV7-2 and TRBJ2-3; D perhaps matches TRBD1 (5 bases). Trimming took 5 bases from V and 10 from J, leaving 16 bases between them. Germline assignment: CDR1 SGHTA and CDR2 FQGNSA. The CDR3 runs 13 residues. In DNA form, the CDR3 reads TGTGCCAGCAGCGACAGAGGTCGGATTCCGCAGTATTTT. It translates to CASSDRGRIPQYF.

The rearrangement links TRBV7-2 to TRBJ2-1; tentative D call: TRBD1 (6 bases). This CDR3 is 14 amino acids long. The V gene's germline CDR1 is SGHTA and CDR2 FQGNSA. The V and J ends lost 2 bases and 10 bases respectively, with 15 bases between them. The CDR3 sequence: CASSLLGAGTEQFF. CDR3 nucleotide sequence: TGTGCCAGCAGCTTACTGGGGGCAGGGACCGAGCAGTTCTTC.

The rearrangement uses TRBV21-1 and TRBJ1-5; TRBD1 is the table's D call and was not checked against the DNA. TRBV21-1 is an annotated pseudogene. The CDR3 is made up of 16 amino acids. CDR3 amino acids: CASSTRTGSANQPQHF. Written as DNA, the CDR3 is TGTGCCAGCAGCACGAGGACAGGGTCGGCGAATCAGCCCCAGCATTTT.

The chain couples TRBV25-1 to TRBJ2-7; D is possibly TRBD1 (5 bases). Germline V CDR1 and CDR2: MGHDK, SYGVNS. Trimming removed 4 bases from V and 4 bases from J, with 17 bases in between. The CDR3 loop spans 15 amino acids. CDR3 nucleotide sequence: TGTGCCAGCAGTGCACGGACGCAGGGTGTTTACGAGCAGTACTTC. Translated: CASSARTQGVYEQYF.

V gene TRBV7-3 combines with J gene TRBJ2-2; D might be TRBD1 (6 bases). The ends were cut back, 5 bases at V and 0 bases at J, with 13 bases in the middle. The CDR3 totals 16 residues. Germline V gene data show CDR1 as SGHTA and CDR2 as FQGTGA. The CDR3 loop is CASSPQGPANTGELFF. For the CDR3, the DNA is TGTGCCAGCAGCCCCCAGGGGCCCGCGAACACCGGGGAGCTGTTTTTT.

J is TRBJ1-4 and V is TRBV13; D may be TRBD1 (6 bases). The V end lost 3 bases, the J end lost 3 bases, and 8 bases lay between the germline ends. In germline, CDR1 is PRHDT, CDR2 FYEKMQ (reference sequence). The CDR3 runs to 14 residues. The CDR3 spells CASSLEGANEKLFF. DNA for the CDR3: TGTGCCAGCAGCTTGGAGGGGGCTAATGAAAAACTGTTTTTT.

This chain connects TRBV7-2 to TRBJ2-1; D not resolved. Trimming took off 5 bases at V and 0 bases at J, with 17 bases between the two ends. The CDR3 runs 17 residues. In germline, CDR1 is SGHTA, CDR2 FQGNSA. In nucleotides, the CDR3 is TGTGCCAGCAGCCTAGGTAATGGTTTTAGCTCCTACAATGAGCAGTTCTTC. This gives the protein CASSLGNGFSSYNEQFF.

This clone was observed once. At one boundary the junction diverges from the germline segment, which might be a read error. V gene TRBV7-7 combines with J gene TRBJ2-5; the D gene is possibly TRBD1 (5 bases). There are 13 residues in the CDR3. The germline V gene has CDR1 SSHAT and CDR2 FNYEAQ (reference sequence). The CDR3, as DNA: TGTGCTAGCAGCCTCGACAGTGCAGAGACCCAGTACTTC. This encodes CASSLDSAETQYF. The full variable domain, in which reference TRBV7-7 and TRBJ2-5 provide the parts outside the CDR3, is GAGVSQSPRYKVTKRGQDVTLRCDPISSHATLYWYQQALGQGPEFLTYFNYEAQPDKSGLPSDRFSAERPEGSISTLTIQRTEQRDSAMYRCASSLDSAETQYFGPGTRLLVL.

The CDR3 reads CASSSDRERSTEKLFF. Here the CDR3 DNA reads TGTGCCAGCAGCTCGGACAGGGAGAGATCTACGGAAAAACTGTTTTTT. The V gene is TRBV5-6, the J gene TRBJ1-4; 8 bases map to TRBD1. Germline trimming cut 3 bases from V and 8 bases from J; bases unmatched to any gene: 12. The CDR3 runs 16 residues. The germline V gene has CDR1 SGHDT and CDR2 YYEEEE. The whole variable domain, filled in from reference TRBV5-6 and TRBJ1-4, reads DAGVTQSPTHLIKTRGQQVTLRCSPKSGHDTVSWYQQALGQGPQFIFQYYEEEERQRGNFPDRFSGHQFPNYSSELNVNALLLGDSALYLCASSSDRERSTEKLFFGSGTQLSVL.

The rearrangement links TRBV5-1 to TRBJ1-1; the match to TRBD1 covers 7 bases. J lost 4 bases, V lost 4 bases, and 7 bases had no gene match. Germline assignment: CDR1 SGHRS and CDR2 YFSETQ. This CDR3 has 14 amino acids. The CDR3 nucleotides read TGCGCCAGCAGCGTGAAGGGACAGAGCACTGAAGCTTTCTTT. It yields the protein CASSVKGQSTEAFF.

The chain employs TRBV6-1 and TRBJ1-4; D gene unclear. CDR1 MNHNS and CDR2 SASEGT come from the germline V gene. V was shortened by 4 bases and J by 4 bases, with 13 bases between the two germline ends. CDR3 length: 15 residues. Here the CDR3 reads CASSGSLGGNEKLFF. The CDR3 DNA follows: TGTGCCAGCAGTGGCAGCCTCGGAGGTAATGAAAAACTGTTTTTT.

Here the CDR3 reads CASSFGRLSEQYF. Here the CDR3 DNA reads TGTGCCAGCAGCTTTGGCCGGCTTAGCGAGCAGTACTTC. The chain uses TRBV7-3 and TRBJ2-7; no definite D call. Trimming removed 3 bases at V and 6 bases at J, with 12 bases between. Germline loops: CDR1 SGHTA, CDR2 FQGTGA. There are 13 residues in the CDR3.

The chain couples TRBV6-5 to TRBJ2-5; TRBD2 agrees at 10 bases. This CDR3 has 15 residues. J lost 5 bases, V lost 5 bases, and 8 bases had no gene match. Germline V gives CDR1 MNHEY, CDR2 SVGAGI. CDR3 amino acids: CASSRTSGVGETQYF. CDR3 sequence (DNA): TGTGCCAGCAGTCGCACTAGCGGGGTAGGGGAGACCCAGTACTTC.

The DNA of the CDR3 is TGCAGCGTTGGCCGGGGATTAACGCTCCCTGGAAACACCATATATTTT. Protein product: CSVGRGLTLPGNTIYF. This chain connects TRBV29-1 to TRBJ1-3; D not resolved. CDR1 and CDR2 (germline): SQVTM, ANQGSEA. This CDR3 region has 16 residues. V dropped 4 bases and J dropped 2 bases, with 18 bases sitting between them.